This is a list of T cell receptor beta chains from one sample in a study of shared clonotypes between healthy human individuals. Here immunoSEQ multiplex PCR was the method, and the copy in TCRdb shows in-frame clones only, minus some. The sample lists 110,000 or so clones, around two thirds occurring once. The sequenced material came from memory CD8+ T cells sorted from blood. Every receptor here comes from a woman under 40 in good health. The CDR3 runs from the conserved cysteine through the conserved F or W.

>TRBJ1-5|TRBV27
CASSEVRGNQPQHF
>TRBJ2-3|TRBV5-1
CASKLLAEPTDTQYF
>TRBJ2-7|TRBV21-1
CASSKLAVQYEQYF
>TRBJ1-1|TRBV29-1
CSVVRRGTEAFF
>TRBJ2-1|TRBV11-2
CASSQAGGPYNEQFF
>TRBJ2-7|TRBV5-1
CASSLSTDSYEQYF
>TRBJ1-5|TRBV5-6
CASSLSGNQPQHF
>TRBJ2-4|TRBV21-1
CASSMSNNSDIQYF
>TRBJ2-2|TRBV4-1
CASSHFGKGPGGELFF
>TRBJ2-7|TRBV2
CASSPLDRASYEQYF
>TRBJ1-1|TRBV19
CASSPQSGTEAFF
>TRBJ2-2|TRBV4-1
CASSQDGRKAGRSSGELFF
>TRBJ2-1|TRBV7-9
CASSPRGGSAYNEQFF
>TRBJ1-1|TRBV15
CATSRGDGRVAFF
>TRBJ2-4|TRBV30
CAWSHQGAAGGIQYF
>-|TRBV27
CASMGTAYEQYF
>TRBJ1-1|TRBV2
CASRETGESNTEAFF
>TRBJ2-7|TRBV11-2
CASSLGSANYEQYF
>TRBJ2-5|TRBV19
CASSDTFREQYF
>TRBJ2-3|TRBV6-1
CASSEHTGSTDTQYF
>TRBJ2-7|TRBV7-9
CASSRNSYEQYF
>TRBJ2-1|TRBV19
CASSMRGLAVSYNEQFF
>TRBJ2-7|TRBV25-1
CASSDPRPPGVYEQYF
>TRBJ2-7|TRBV11-2
CASSYSSGLGAGEQYF
>TRBJ2-1|TRBV5-5
CASSLFREGYNEQFF
>TRBJ2-2|TRBV6-1
CASSDGTGDTGELFF
>TRBJ2-1|TRBV4-1
CASSQPGGSSYNEQFF
>TRBJ2-7|TRBV7-8
CASSLRVIYEQYF
>TRBJ1-5|TRBV6-1
CASNSRGGQPQHF
>TRBJ2-1|TRBV4-2
CASSQDSTSGYNEQFF
>TRBJ2-2|TRBV19
CASSPLGRELFF
>TRBJ2-3|TRBV11-1
CASSYYSGREADTQYF
>TRBJ2-7|TRBV27
CASSSGLSFEQYF
>TRBJ2-5|TRBV5-1
CASSLHGTGGGETQYF
>TRBJ2-7|TRBV10-3
CAISAGLKTSSYEQYF
>TRBJ2-6|TRBV4-1
CASSQVRWGKGANVLTF
>TRBJ2-2|TRBV7-9
CASRDTGTRSGELFF
>TRBJ2-7|TRBV4-1
CASSRIQERAHEQYF
>TRBJ2-3|TRBV29-1
CSVEVEAGNTQYF
>TRBJ1-5|TRBV19
CASSIWTGGNQPQHF
>TRBJ2-5|TRBV29-1
CSVVFGRQGRETQYF
>TRBJ2-2|TRBV28
CASSGQVYTGELFF
>TRBJ2-7|TRBV6-5
CASSTWTGWTHEQYF
>TRBJ2-1|TRBV28
CASSLSLGLHYNEQFF
>TRBJ2-1|TRBV9
CASSFSGRADEQFF
>TRBJ2-7|TRBV9
CASSENTRSGPMDEQYF
>TRBJ2-2|TRBV6-4
CDEWDRIDTGELFF
>TRBJ2-7|TRBV10-3
CATGGAGPYEQYF
>TRBJ2-7|TRBV2
CASWRWSGVSYEQYF
>TRBJ2-1|TRBV4-1
CASSQVTGGLTSGRFNEQFF
>TRBJ2-7|TRBV7-9
CASSLGARDYEQYF
>TRBJ2-1|TRBV4-1
CASSRRTSSGSYNEQFF
>TRBJ2-7|TRBV27
CASTPAGGPYEQYF